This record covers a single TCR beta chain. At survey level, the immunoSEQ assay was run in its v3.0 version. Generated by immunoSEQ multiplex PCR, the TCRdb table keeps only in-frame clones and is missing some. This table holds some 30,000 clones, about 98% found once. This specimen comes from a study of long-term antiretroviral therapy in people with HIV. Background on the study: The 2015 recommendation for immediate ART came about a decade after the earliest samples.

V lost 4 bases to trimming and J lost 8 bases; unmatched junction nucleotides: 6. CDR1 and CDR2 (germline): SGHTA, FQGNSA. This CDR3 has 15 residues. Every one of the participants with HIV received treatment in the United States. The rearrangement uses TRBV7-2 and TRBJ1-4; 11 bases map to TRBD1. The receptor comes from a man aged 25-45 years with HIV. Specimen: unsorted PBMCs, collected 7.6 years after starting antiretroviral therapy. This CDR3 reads CASSYSDRGREKLFF. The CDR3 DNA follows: TGTGCCAGCAGCTACTCGGACAGGGGGCGGGAAAAACTGTTTTTT.